This T cell receptor (beta chain) was obtained from a study of blood T cell repertoires in COVID-19. Study background: Italy, Spain and the United States were the sources of the convalescent and acute COVID-19 samples. T cells, B-cell-depleted T cells, or PBMCs provided the cDNA or gDNA that served as material.

In the original workflow: Using reference gene primer amplification, nucleated cell counts were estimated. This table comes from immunoSEQ multiplex PCR, and its TCRdb copy is limited to in-frame clones, with some not included. V, J and clone size are taken as reported in that table, and D and trimming were inferred from the DNA itself. The table records approximately 240,000 clones, approximately 84% of them present only once. The V gene's germline CDR1 is KGHDR and CDR2 SFDVKD. The CDR3 runs 17 residues. Trimming left V 1 base short and J 3 bases short, with 17 bases between. The sequence was obtained from a woman aged 55-70 years with acute or convalescent COVID-19. The sample comprised peripheral blood. This chain joins TRBV24-1 and TRBJ1-2; no clear D gene. CDR3 nucleotide sequence: TGTGCCACCAGTGATTTCCGATCTGGAGATTGTTACTATGGCTACACCTTC. Translated: CATSDFRSGDCYYGYTF.